One sample yielded the 26 T cell receptor beta chains listed below, sequenced in a study of blood T cell repertoires in COVID-19. The table came from immunoSEQ multiplex PCR; TCRdb's copy has only in-frame clones and leaves some out. The table shows under 300,000 clones, with about 79% occurring only once. The specimen sequenced was peripheral blood. Receptors were obtained from a woman of 80 years or more with acute or convalescent COVID-19.

The chain carries TRBV18 and TRBJ1-1; 11 bases fit TRBD1. The V and J ends lost 3 bases and 0 bases, in that order; junction bases with no gene match: 3. The CDR3 spans 16 residues. Germline loops: CDR1 KGHSH, CDR2 LQKENI. The CDR3 here is CASSPAGQGVNTEAFF. The CDR3 nucleotides read TGTGCCAGCTCACCGGCGGGACAGGGGGTGAACACTGAAGCTTTCTTT.

This clone has just one count. This sequence joins TRBV6-5 and TRBJ2-4, with D perhaps matching TRBD2 (5 bases). In germline, CDR1 is MNHEY, CDR2 SVGAGI. Between the trimmed V and J ends, which lost 8 bases and 0 bases, there was a span of 11 bases. The CDR3 has 14 amino acids. The CDR3 DNA reads TGTGCCAGCGTCCTAACTAGAGCCAAAAACATTCAGTACTTC. Translated: CASVLTRAKNIQYF.

Turning to this clone: This specimen includes other DNA sequences encoding the same CDR3. This chain uses TRBV5-1 with TRBJ1-2; 11 nucleotides align to TRBD1. The CDR3 has 14 residues. With 4 bases clipped from V and 8 bases from J, the junction kept 7 bases outside the gene matches. CDR1 is SGHRS, CDR2 YFSETQ, per germline. CDR3 sequence reads: CASSPGQGAGGYTF. Here the CDR3 DNA reads TGCGCCAGCAGCCCCGGACAGGGGGCGGGAGGCTACACCTTC. The variable domain in full, with the rest retrieved from reference TRBV5-1 and TRBJ1-2, is KAGVTQTPRYLIKTRGQQVTLSCSPISGHRSVSWYQQTPGQGLQFLFEYFSETQRNKGNFPGRFSGRQFSNSRSEMNVSTLELGDSALYLCASSPGQGAGGYTFGSGTRLTVV.

A few counts support this clone. The chain joins TRBV11-3 to TRBJ2-1; no firm D call. Between the trimmed V and J ends, which lost 2 bases and 7 bases, there was a span of 12 bases. The CDR3 spans 14 residues. The germline gives CDR1 SGHNT, CDR2 YENEEA. This chain's CDR3 is CASSLRGSSNEQFF. DNA for the CDR3: TGTGCCAGCAGCTTAAGAGGTTCTTCGAATGAGCAGTTCTTC.

The CDR3 bases are TGCGCCAGCAGCTTGGCTGGGGGGTTGGCAAGCTCCTACAATGAGCAGTTCTTC. Its protein product is CASSLAGGLASSYNEQFF. The chain links TRBV5-1 to TRBJ2-1; possibly TRBD2 for D (6 bases). Germline CDR1 and CDR2: SGHRS and YFSETQ. Trimming cost V 0 bases and J 0 bases, with 16 bases left between them. The CDR3 has 18 amino acids.

The V gene is TRBV6-2 or TRBV6-3, the J gene TRBJ1-1; TRBD1 matches at 11 bases. V lost 2 bases and J lost 1; bases outside the gene matches: 9. The CDR3 runs to 18 residues. Germline V lookup: CDR1 MNHEY, CDR2 SVGEGT. The CDR3 loop is CASSYRTGTGGSNTEAFF. CDR3 nucleotide sequence: TGTGCCAGCAGTTACAGGACCGGGACAGGGGGATCGAACACTGAAGCTTTCTTT.

With regard to this clone: The junction departs from the called germline gene at one end, perhaps through a read error. V usage is TRBV7-7 and J usage is TRBJ2-1; 8 positions match TRBD2. This CDR3 is built from 16 residues. In germline, CDR1 is SSHAT, CDR2 FNYEAQ (reference sequence). CDR3 amino acids: CASSLAPQRGNGEQFF. CDR3 coding DNA: TGTGCTAGCAGCTTAGCCCCCCAGCGGGGGAACGGTGAGCAGTTCTTC.

This clone was recorded only once. The CDR3 spells CSASRTGGEWTQPQHF. The CDR3 nucleotides read TGCAGTGCTAGTCGAACAGGGGGCGAGTGGACCCAGCCCCAGCATTTT. V usage is TRBV20-1 and J usage is TRBJ1-5, with 9 bases aligning to TRBD1. Germline-derived CDR1 and CDR2 are DFQATT and SNEGSKA (reference sequence). Losses at the gene ends were 3 bases for V and 7 bases for J; bases not matched to a gene: 13. The CDR3 runs 16 residues.

The V and J genes are TRBV6-4 and TRBJ1-1, with D unclear. Germline V gene lookup returns CDR1 MRHNA and CDR2 SNTAGT. The germline V and J ends were trimmed by 0 bases and 5 bases, with 10 bases remaining between them. The CDR3 spans 14 residues. CDR3 protein: CASSDSGLSTEAFF. The CDR3 nucleotides read TGTGCCAGCAGTGACTCCGGGTTATCGACTGAAGCTTTCTTT.

This chain joins TRBV2 and TRBJ2-5; 10 bases line up with TRBD2. This CDR3 spans 17 amino acids. Germline-derived CDR1 and CDR2 are SNHLY and FYNNEI. V was clipped by 0 bases and J by 2 bases; unmatched bases: 6. CDR3 DNA sequence: TGTGCCAGCAGTGAAGCGCTTGGAGCGGGGGGGCAAGAGACCCAGTACTTC. Its translation: CASSEALGAGGQETQYF.

This clone was detected only a few times. This chain joins TRBV28 and TRBJ2-7; 7 positions match TRBD1. CDR1 MDHEN and CDR2 SYDVKM come from the germline V gene. The ends lost 2 bases at V and 7 bases at J; junction bases unmatched: 11. This CDR3 has 15 residues. The CDR3 reads CASSLGAGGLFEQYF. The CDR3 bases are TGTGCCAGCAGTTTAGGGGCAGGGGGATTATTTGAGCAGTACTTC.

V and J are TRBV30 and TRBJ1-4, with unresolved D. There are 14 residues in the CDR3. Germline-derived CDR1 and CDR2 are GTSNPN and SVGIG (reference sequence). V lost 1 base, J lost 4 bases, and 10 bases lay in between. The CDR3 bases are TGTGCCTGGAGTGCGGGTATACTTAATGAAAAACTGTTTTTT. It codes for CAWSAGILNEKLFF.

This chain uses TRBV6-6 with TRBJ2-3; D uncertain. CDR3 length: 15 residues. Deletions cut 2 bases from V and 1 base from J, with 10 bases between. Germline CDR1 reads MNHNY; CDR2 reads SVGAGI (reference sequence). The CDR3 here is CASSYPGDGTDTQYF. Here the CDR3 DNA reads TGTGCCAGCAGTTACCCCGGAGACGGCACAGATACGCAGTATTTT.

This sequence joins TRBV10-3 and TRBJ2-1, with 10 bases matching TRBD1. Germline V lookup: CDR1 ENHRY, CDR2 SYGVKD. V trimming: 10 bases; J trimming: 8 bases; junction bases outside the gene matches: 11. The CDR3 has 14 residues. The CDR3 region has the DNA TGTGCCACAAAACCGGGACAGGGGTTAGATGAGCAGTTCTTC. Its translation: CATKPGQGLDEQFF.

Only a few counts were recorded for this clone. For the CDR3, the DNA is TGTGCCAGCAGTAACAGGGGAGAAGCTTTCTTT. Translation: CASSNRGEAFF. This chain uses TRBV2 with TRBJ1-1; 7 bases map to TRBD1. The germline gives CDR1 SNHLY, CDR2 FYNNEI. Germline trimming cut 5 bases from V and 8 bases from J; bases unmatched to any gene: 2. The CDR3 has 11 residues. The whole variable domain, filled in from reference TRBV2 and TRBJ1-1, reads EPEVTQTPSHQVTQMGQEVILRCVPISNHLYFYWYRQILGQKVEFLVSFYNNEISEKSEIFDDQFSVERPDGSNFTLKIRSTKLEDSAMYFCASSNRGEAFFGQGTRLTVV.

The V call is TRBV11-2, the J call TRBJ2-1; TRBD1 agrees at 7 bases. The length of the CDR3 is 16 residues. Germline loops: CDR1 SGHAT, CDR2 FQNNGV. Unmatched junction bases numbered 3, after V lost 0 bases and J lost 1 base. CDR3 amino acids: CASSLDGGQSYNEQFF. In DNA form, the CDR3 reads TGTGCCAGCAGCTTAGATGGGGGACAGTCCTACAATGAGCAGTTCTTC.

J is TRBJ1-5 and V is TRBV10-2, with TRBD1 identical over 7 bases. V was clipped by 6 bases and J by 0 bases; unmatched bases: 5. Germline CDR1 reads WSHSY; CDR2 reads SAAADI. The CDR3 has 15 amino acids. The CDR3 nucleotides read TGCGCCAGCAGCTCCGGACAGGTTAGCAATCAGCCCCAGCATTTT. Protein product: CASSSGQVSNQPQHF.

The rearrangement uses TRBV18 and TRBJ2-2, with D perhaps matching TRBD2 (5 bases). V was pared by 3 bases and J by 0 bases, with 11 bases between. Germline V gene sequence: CDR1 KGHSH, CDR2 LQKENI. The CDR3 loop spans 16 amino acids. The CDR3 here is CASSPRGSPNTGELFF. The CDR3 DNA sequence: TGTGCCAGCTCACCCCGAGGGAGCCCGAACACCGGGGAGCTGTTTTTT.

V is TRBV18 and J is TRBJ1-4; D is undetermined. Looked up from germline, CDR1 is KGHSH and CDR2 is LQKENI. V was trimmed by 3 bases and J by 8 bases, leaving 7 bases between them. CDR3 length: 12 amino acids. The CDR3 spells CASSPTSEKLFF. CDR3 bases: TGTGCCAGCTCACCCACTTCCGAAAAACTGTTTTTT.

J is TRBJ2-2 and V is TRBV6-4; 7 bases match TRBD1. Germline CDR1 MRHNA, CDR2 SNTAGT. This CDR3 has 14 residues. With V trimmed by 10 bases and J by 7 bases, 12 bases remained unmatched. This chain's CDR3 is CAIRQGRRFGELFF. CDR3 DNA: TGTGCCATCCGACAGGGTAGACGGTTCGGGGAGCTGTTTTTT.

This chain connects TRBV18 to TRBJ2-7; 9 bases are shared with TRBD1. Losses at the gene ends were 6 bases for V and 4 bases for J; bases not matched to a gene: 13. The CDR3 runs 16 residues. Germline values: CDR1 KGHSH, CDR2 LQKENI. The CDR3 sequence is CASSPSVGQGIYEQYF. The CDR3 DNA reads as TGTGCCAGCTCTCCAAGCGTGGGACAGGGAATATACGAGCAGTACTTC.

This sequence joins TRBV30 and TRBJ1-6; 7 positions agree with TRBD1. CDR1 is GTSNPN, CDR2 SVGIG, per germline (reference sequence). The CDR3 is 15 residues long. The V gene end was trimmed by 2 bases and the J gene end by 3 bases; junction bases not matched to a gene: 4. The DNA for the CDR3 is TGTGCCTGGAGTCTCCGACAGGGCTATAATTCACCCCTCCACTTT. Translating it yields CAWSLRQGYNSPLHF.

The genes are TRBV11-3 and TRBJ2-1, with D maybe TRBD1 (6 bases). This CDR3 has 15 residues. From germline, CDR1 is SGHNT and CDR2 YENEEA. Trimming removed 5 bases from V and 2 bases from J, with 13 bases in between. The CDR3 spells CASSPTGLPYNEQFF. The CDR3 region has the DNA TGTGCCAGCAGCCCTACAGGGCTTCCCTACAATGAGCAGTTCTTC.

The chain carries TRBV5-4 and TRBJ2-3; D gene ambiguous. The CDR3 has 12 amino acids. V was pared by 4 bases and J by 1 base, with 4 bases between. Germline V gene data show CDR1 as SGHNT and CDR2 as YYREEE (reference sequence). The CDR3 nucleotides are TGTGCCAGCAGCCTCCGCACAGATACGCAGTATTTT. Protein sequence: CASSLRTDTQYF. Full variable domain (remainder filled in from reference TRBV5-4 and TRBJ2-3): ETGVTQSPTHLIKTRGQQVTLRCSSQSGHNTVSWYQQALGQGPQFIFQYYREEENGRGNFPPRFSGLQFPNYSSELNVNALELDDSALYLCASSLRTDTQYFGPGTRLTVL.

The gene calls are TRBV2 and TRBJ1-2; perhaps TRBD1 as D (6 bases). The CDR3 loop spans 15 amino acids. CDR1 and CDR2 from the germline V gene are SNHLY and FYNNEI. V was trimmed by 1 base and J by 4 bases, leaving 13 bases between them. CDR3 amino acids: CASSEVLGGAYGYTF. The CDR3 region has the DNA TGTGCCAGCAGTGAAGTTTTAGGGGGGGCCTATGGCTACACCTTC.

This clone was counted a few times. The chain couples TRBV6-1 to TRBJ2-5; 12 bases map to TRBD2. CDR1 is MNHNS and CDR2 is SASEGT in the germline V gene. CDR3 length: 17 amino acids. V was clipped by 3 bases and J by 5 bases; unmatched bases: 10. CDR3 bases: TGTGCCAGCAGTGATTCACTAGCGGGGGGAGTAGGGGAGACCCAGTACTTC. This gives the protein CASSDSLAGGVGETQYF.